The 25 T cell receptor beta chains given below trace back to one sample, sequenced in a study of cytomegalovirus exposure and HLA in healthy donors. TCRdb's table, derived via immunoSEQ multiplex PCR, lists solely in-frame clones and lacks some. The sample holds 150,000 to 180,000 clones, 80% to 90% seen once. Sequencing was carried out using PBMCs. All receptors come from a man in his late teens or twenties in good health and CMV-seropositive.

The chain couples TRBV15 to TRBJ2-3; D is possibly TRBD1 (5 bases). Trimming stripped 0 bases from V and 1 base from J, with 11 bases between. Per the germline V gene, CDR1 is LNHNV and CDR2 is YYDKDF (reference sequence). CDR3 length: 16 residues. The CDR3 spells CATSRDLGRGTDTQYF. CDR3 in DNA: TGTGCCACCAGCAGAGATCTGGGCAGGGGCACAGATACGCAGTATTTT.

V gene TRBV4-1 combines with J gene TRBJ1-1, with 10 bases identical to TRBD1. V dropped 5 bases and J dropped 1; count of bases not matched to a gene: 7. This CDR3 has 16 amino acids. Germline values: CDR1 MGHRA, CDR2 YSYEKL. CDR3 bases: TGCGCCAGCAGCAGGGACAGGGGAGGACGGAACACTGAAGCTTTCTTT. It codes for CASSRDRGGRNTEAFF.

The CDR3 protein is CASSVRPGQGPYEQYF. The CDR3 bases are TGTGCCAGCAGCGTCCGCCCGGGACAGGGTCCCTACGAGCAGTACTTC. The chain employs TRBV4-2 and TRBJ2-7, with 9 bases fitting TRBD1. The germline V gene has CDR1 LGHNA and CDR2 YNFKEQ. This CDR3 has 16 residues. The V gene end was trimmed by 5 bases and the J gene end by 2 bases; junction bases not matched to a gene: 10.

J is TRBJ2-2 and V is TRBV5-6, with D possibly being TRBD2 (6 bases). V gave up 4 bases and J gave up 5 bases, with 12 bases separating them. The CDR3 has 14 amino acids. Germline V gene data show CDR1 as SGHDT and CDR2 as YYEEEE. The chain's CDR3 is CASSPGLGTGELFF. CDR3 nucleotides: TGTGCCAGCAGCCCGGGACTGGGGACCGGGGAGCTGTTTTTT.

This chain uses TRBV4-2 with TRBJ1-5; D remains unclear. V was trimmed by 0 bases and J by 0 bases, leaving 9 bases between them. The CDR3 consists of 16 residues. In germline, CDR1 is LGHNA, CDR2 YNFKEQ. The CDR3 DNA sequence: TGTGCCAGCAGCCAAGAGGAGGGTGGTAGCAATCAGCCCCAGCATTTT. Protein sequence: CASSQEEGGSNQPQHF.

CDR3 nucleotide sequence: TGCGCCAGCAGCCTGGGACAGATCACTGAAGCTTTCTTT. Translating gives CASSLGQITEAFF. The chain combines TRBV5-1 with TRBJ1-1; 7 bases are shared with TRBD1. The V and J ends lost 4 bases and 4 bases, in that order; junction bases with no gene match: 4. The CDR3 sequence is 13 residues long. The V gene's germline CDR1 is SGHRS and CDR2 YFSETQ.

Regarding this clone: The junction and the germline gene differ at one end; a read error may be behind it. The chain couples TRBV5-4 to TRBJ2-3; possibly TRBD1 for D (5 bases). The germline gives CDR1 SGHNT, CDR2 YYREEE (reference sequence). CDR3 size: 15 residues. The CDR3 DNA follows: TGCGCCAGCAGCCAAGGCCCGGACACCACAGATACGCAGTATTTT. Its translation: CASSQGPDTTDTQYF.

The gene calls are TRBV6-5 and TRBJ1-5; D gene unclear. The CDR3 runs to 12 residues. Germline V CDR1 and CDR2: MNHEY, SVGAGI. V lost 6 bases and J lost 6, with 9 bases in between. CDR3 bases: TGTGCCAGCAGCCAATACATTCAGCCCCAGCATTTT. This encodes CASSQYIQPQHF.

This clone was counted a single time. The J gene is TRBJ1-6, the V gene TRBV7-8, with TRBD1 matching over 10 bases. Germline lookup yields CDR1 SGHVS and CDR2 FQNEAQ. The CDR3 totals 18 residues. V was pared by 5 bases and J by 9 bases, with 16 bases of the junction left unmatched. This chain's CDR3 is CASSNDPLVRTGGSPLHF. The CDR3 DNA reads TGTGCCAGCAGCAACGATCCCCTCGTGAGGACAGGGGGTTCACCCCTCCACTTT.

V usage is TRBV19 and J usage is TRBJ1-2; 10 bases match TRBD1. The V gene end was trimmed by 5 bases and the J gene end by 2 bases; junction bases not matched to a gene: 17. This CDR3 contains 19 residues. Germline assignment: CDR1 LNHDA and CDR2 SQIVND (reference sequence). This CDR3 reads CASSLSARQGAFSNYGYTF. DNA of the CDR3: TGTGCCAGTAGTCTGTCCGCGCGACAGGGGGCATTCTCAAACTATGGCTACACCTTC.

The rearrangement uses TRBV18 and TRBJ2-2, with a tentative D call TRBD2 (6 bases). V dropped 0 bases and J dropped 5 bases, with 13 bases sitting between them. The CDR3 has 16 residues. Per germline, CDR1 KGHSH and CDR2 LQKENI. CDR3 DNA: TGTGCCAGCTCACCACCGGAGGCGGGAAATACCGGGGAGCTGTTTTTT. Translation gives CASSPPEAGNTGELFF.

This clone has a handful of counts. CDR3 in amino acids: CASSDGQMNTEAFF. The CDR3 coding sequence is TGTGCCAGCAGTGATGGACAAATGAACACTGAAGCTTTCTTT. The rearrangement uses TRBV2 and TRBJ1-1, with D perhaps matching TRBD1 (5 bases). The CDR3 is 14 amino acids. Germline V gene data show CDR1 as SNHLY and CDR2 as FYNNEI. With 3 bases removed from V and 0 bases from J, the gap between germline ends came to 8 bases.

The chain uses TRBV14 and TRBJ2-7, with 8 bases fitting TRBD1. The CDR3 is 11 amino acids. The V gene's germline CDR1 is SGHDN and CDR2 FVKESK. The V gene end was trimmed by 8 bases and the J gene end by 7 bases; junction bases not matched to a gene: 4. CDR3 nucleotide sequence: TGTGCCAGCCGACAGGGGCCGGAGCAGTACTTC. Translation: CASRQGPEQYF.

The CDR3 nucleotides read TGTGCCAGCAGTGAGACTAGCGGGGGGAACACAGATACGCAGTATTTT. Protein product: CASSETSGGNTDTQYF. The rearrangement uses TRBV6-1 and TRBJ2-3; 13 nucleotides align to TRBD2. This CDR3 is 16 amino acids long. Germline assignment: CDR1 MNHNS and CDR2 SASEGT. Germline trimming cut 3 bases from V and 2 bases from J; bases unmatched to any gene: 2.

V usage is TRBV4-3 and J usage is TRBJ1-2; D uncertain. This CDR3 region has 14 residues. V was clipped by 3 bases and J by 0 bases, with 8 bases between them. Germline CDR1 LGHNA, CDR2 YSLEER. The CDR3 reads CASSQDGANYGYTF. Here the CDR3 DNA reads TGCGCCAGCAGCCAGGACGGGGCTAACTATGGCTACACCTTC.

The rearrangement joins TRBV30 to TRBJ1-1, with TRBD1 matching over 11 bases. V gave up 5 bases and J gave up 11 bases; unmatched junction bases: 16. The CDR3 length is 15 residues. CDR1 is GTSNPN and CDR2 is SVGIG in the germline V gene (reference sequence). CDR3 sequence (DNA): TGTGCCTGGGGCGAAACCGGGACAGGGGGGATTGGGGCTTTCTTT. This codes for CAWGETGTGGIGAFF.

The V call is TRBV7-8, the J call TRBJ1-5; tentative D call: TRBD1 (6 bases). Germline values: CDR1 SGHVS, CDR2 FQNEAQ. V was shortened by 5 bases and J by 0 bases, with 11 bases between the two germline ends. The CDR3 contains 15 residues. CDR3 protein: CASSPRGYSNQPQHF. CDR3 coding DNA: TGTGCCAGCAGCCCAAGGGGGTATAGCAATCAGCCCCAGCATTTT.

This chain joins TRBV19 and TRBJ2-3, with 8 bases fitting TRBD2. Germline lookup yields CDR1 LNHDA and CDR2 SQIVND (reference sequence). V trimming: 5 bases; J trimming: 2 bases; junction bases outside the gene matches: 9. The CDR3 has 16 residues. The CDR3 sequence: CASSPNSGAFTDTQYF. CDR3 coding DNA: TGTGCCAGTAGTCCCAATAGCGGGGCCTTCACAGATACGCAGTATTTT.

The chain couples TRBV6-1 to TRBJ1-2, with a possible D match to TRBD1 (5 bases). Deletions cut 5 bases from V and 8 bases from J, with 12 bases between. Germline-derived CDR1 and CDR2 are MNHNS and SASEGT. The length of the CDR3 is 12 residues. In nucleotides, the CDR3 is TGTGCCAGCAGTCTGACAGTAAGCGGCTACACCTTC. It translates to CASSLTVSGYTF.

This clone was seen at least ten times. The CDR3 coding sequence is TGCAGCTGCGGAGTCAGCAATCAGCCCCAGCATTTT. It codes for CSCGVSNQPQHF. V is TRBV29-1 and J is TRBJ1-5, with D unclear. The CDR3 sequence is 12 residues long. The germline V gene encodes CDR1 SQVTM and CDR2 ANQGSEA. With 8 bases removed from V and 1 base from J, the gap between germline ends came to 9 bases.

This clone occurred once. J is TRBJ2-3 and V is TRBV7-2; D might be TRBD1 (6 bases). Per germline, CDR1 SGHTA and CDR2 FQGNSA. Trimming removed 5 bases at V and 0 bases at J, with 12 bases between. The CDR3 spans 15 residues. The CDR3 here is CASSRGGGSTDTQYF. The CDR3 coding sequence is TGTGCCAGCAGCCGTGGGGGCGGGAGCACAGATACGCAGTATTTT.

The V gene is TRBV5-1, the J gene TRBJ2-7; 11 nucleotides align to TRBD1. The CDR3 is made up of 15 amino acids. V shed 4 bases, J shed 0 bases, and the junction held 3 bases outside the gene matches. Germline CDR1 reads SGHRS; CDR2 reads YFSETQ. CDR3 DNA: TGCGCCAGCAGCAACGGACAGGGGGCCTCCTACGAGCAGTACTTC. Its translation is CASSNGQGASYEQYF.

The V and J genes are TRBV29-1 and TRBJ1-2; the match to TRBD1 covers 7 bases. Germline CDR1 SQVTM, CDR2 ANQGSEA. V shed 7 bases and J 6 bases; nucleotides not matched to a gene: 8. The CDR3 length is 12 residues. As DNA, the CDR3 is TGCAGCGACCAACAGGGGTCTAATGGCTACACCTTC. Protein product: CSDQQGSNGYTF.

This chain joins TRBV6-5 and TRBJ2-1; TRBD1 aligns across 7 bases. With V trimmed by 10 bases and J by 13 bases, 13 bases remained unmatched. The V gene's germline CDR1 is MNHEY and CDR2 SVGAGI. The CDR3 sequence is 12 residues long. CDR3 region: CATLTQGEDQFF. The CDR3 DNA follows: TGTGCCACCTTAACCCAGGGGGAAGATCAGTTCTTC.

The chain joins TRBV15 to TRBJ2-5, with 11 positions matching TRBD2. Germline values: CDR1 LNHNV, CDR2 YYDKDF (reference sequence). This CDR3 region has 16 residues. With V trimmed by 1 base and J by 5 bases, 6 bases remained unmatched. The CDR3 region is CATSRAVTSGSETQYF. In DNA, the CDR3 is TGTGCCACCAGCAGAGCGGTTACTAGCGGGAGTGAGACCCAGTACTTC.